Listed below are T cell receptor beta chains from one sample, sequenced in a study of T cell responses to AZD1222 COVID-19 vaccine. Libraries were prepared by immunoSEQ multiplex PCR; TCRdb keeps only in-frame clonotypes and omits some of them. In the table there are 100,000 or so clones, around 82% of which are singletons. The sequences come from peripheral blood, collected on day 0 of AZD1222 vaccination. Receptors were obtained from an adult in good health. Both conserved end residues are part of each CDR3. A D gene is named only where the DNA matches it firmly. Where a row states a size, it is once, few, many or the class of an expanded clone; other rows omit it.

cdr3_aa: CAWSITGDRTQHF
cdr3_nt: TGTGCCTGGAGTATCACAGGGGATCGAACCCAGCATTTT
clone_size: NA
d_call: TRBD1
j_call: TRBJ1-5
v_call: TRBV30

cdr3_aa: CASSFVEGTEAFF
cdr3_nt: TGTGCCAGCAGCTTCGTGGAAGGGACTGAAGCTTTCTTT
clone_size: NA
d_call: NA
j_call: TRBJ1-1
v_call: TRBV7-9

cdr3_aa: CASSVDRGRGGYTF
cdr3_nt: TGTGCCAGCAGCGTAGACAGGGGTCGAGGGGGCTACACCTTC
clone_size: few
d_call: TRBD1
j_call: TRBJ1-2
v_call: TRBV9

cdr3_aa: CASSSPGNTIYF
cdr3_nt: TGTGCCAGCAGTTCCCCTGGAAACACCATATATTTT
clone_size: few
d_call: NA
j_call: TRBJ1-3
v_call: TRBV6-5

cdr3_aa: CASSPRGDNYGYTF
cdr3_nt: TGTGCCAGCAGCCCCCGAGGGGATAACTATGGCTACACCTTC
clone_size: NA
d_call: NA
j_call: TRBJ1-2
v_call: TRBV11-3

cdr3_aa: CASSLRRGIMNTEAFF
cdr3_nt: TGTGCCAGCAGTTTGAGGAGGGGGATCATGAACACTGAAGCTTTCTTT
clone_size: NA
d_call: NA
j_call: TRBJ1-1
v_call: TRBV28

cdr3_aa: CASSPRWEEKLFF
cdr3_nt: TGTGCCAGCAGCCCCAGATGGGAAGAAAAACTGTTTTTT
clone_size: NA
d_call: NA
j_call: TRBJ1-4
v_call: TRBV11-2

cdr3_aa: CASSVGTLDEQFF
cdr3_nt: TGTGCCAGCAGCGTAGGAACGCTGGATGAGCAGTTCTTC
clone_size: once
d_call: NA
j_call: TRBJ2-1
v_call: TRBV9

cdr3_aa: CASSHRESGTDTQYF
cdr3_nt: TGTGCCAGCAGCCACAGGGAGAGCGGCACAGATACGCAGTATTTT
clone_size: NA
d_call: NA
j_call: TRBJ2-3
v_call: TRBV3-1/TRBV3-2

cdr3_aa: CASSLVGGTSTDTQYF
cdr3_nt: TGTGCCAGCAGCTTAGTCGGGGGGACAAGCACAGATACGCAGTATTTT
clone_size: NA
d_call: NA
j_call: TRBJ2-3
v_call: TRBV7-3

cdr3_aa: CASSRIRTGILANTIYF
cdr3_nt: TGTGCCAGCAGCCGCATCCGGACAGGGATTCTTGCAAACACCATATATTTT
clone_size: NA
d_call: TRBD1
j_call: TRBJ1-3
v_call: TRBV28

cdr3_aa: CASSVTSGTNNEQFF
cdr3_nt: TGTGCCAGCAGCGTGACTAGCGGGACTAACAATGAGCAGTTCTTC
clone_size: NA
d_call: TRBD2
j_call: TRBJ2-1
v_call: TRBV5-4

cdr3_aa: CASMALGTSRDEQFF
cdr3_nt: TGTGCCAGCATGGCTCTCGGGACTAGCCGGGATGAGCAGTTCTTC
clone_size: few
d_call: TRBD2
j_call: TRBJ2-1
v_call: TRBV19

cdr3_aa: CASRKAWGFDGYTF
cdr3_nt: TGTGCCAGCAGGAAGGCCTGGGGGTTCGATGGCTACACCTTC
clone_size: once
d_call: NA
j_call: TRBJ1-2
v_call: TRBV2

cdr3_aa: CSVVTSNTEAFF
cdr3_nt: TGCAGCGTTGTGACGTCGAACACTGAAGCTTTCTTT
clone_size: NA
d_call: NA
j_call: TRBJ1-1
v_call: TRBV29-1

cdr3_aa: CSARGVSEQYF
cdr3_nt: TGCAGTGCCAGAGGAGTCTCCGAGCAGTACTTC
clone_size: NA
d_call: NA
j_call: TRBJ2-7
v_call: TRBV20-1

cdr3_aa: CASSPHVGGGGNTIYF
cdr3_nt: TGCGCCAGCAGCCCGCACGTCGGGGGCGGAGGAAACACCATATATTTT
clone_size: NA
d_call: NA
j_call: TRBJ1-3
v_call: TRBV4-1

cdr3_aa: CASRQTGGIEAFF
cdr3_nt: TGTGCCAGCAGGCAAACGGGGGGCATTGAAGCTTTCTTT
clone_size: NA
d_call: NA
j_call: TRBJ1-1
v_call: TRBV6-5

cdr3_aa: CASSQIRGEVEKLFF
cdr3_nt: TGCGCCAGCAGCCAAATCCGGGGGGAGGTTGAAAAACTGTTTTTT
clone_size: NA
d_call: NA
j_call: TRBJ1-4
v_call: TRBV4-3

cdr3_aa: CASLRDSSYNSPLHF
cdr3_nt: TGTGCCAGTCTCCGGGACAGCTCCTATAATTCACCCCTCCACTTT
clone_size: NA
d_call: TRBD1
j_call: TRBJ1-6
v_call: TRBV19

cdr3_aa: CASSQFIGRGETQYF
cdr3_nt: TGCGCCAGCAGCCAGTTTATCGGGAGGGGGGAGACCCAGTACTTC
clone_size: NA
d_call: TRBD2
j_call: TRBJ2-5
v_call: TRBV4-1

cdr3_aa: CASRGPSADTQYF
cdr3_nt: TGCGCCAGCAGAGGCCCGTCGGCAGATACGCAGTATTTT
clone_size: NA
d_call: NA
j_call: TRBJ2-3
v_call: TRBV5-1

cdr3_aa: CASSLGRKAFF
cdr3_nt: TGTGCCAGCAGTTTAGGCAGGAAAGCTTTCTTT
clone_size: few
d_call: NA
j_call: TRBJ1-1
v_call: TRBV28

cdr3_aa: CASSLDPGSGNTIYF
cdr3_nt: TGCGCCAGCAGCTTGGATCCAGGGTCGGGAAACACCATATATTTT
clone_size: NA
d_call: NA
j_call: TRBJ1-3
v_call: TRBV5-1

cdr3_aa: CASSQDPGGLSYNEQFF
cdr3_nt: TGTGCCAGCAGCCAGGACCCAGGGGGCCTCTCCTACAATGAGCAGTTCTTC
clone_size: once
d_call: TRBD1
j_call: TRBJ2-1
v_call: TRBV4-2

cdr3_aa: CATTGQAAYNEQFF
cdr3_nt: TGTGCCACCACTGGACAGGCCGCCTACAATGAGCAGTTCTTC
clone_size: NA
d_call: TRBD1
j_call: TRBJ2-1
v_call: TRBV10-3

cdr3_aa: CASSEGSGGFVETQYF
cdr3_nt: TGTGCCAGCAGTGAAGGTAGCGGGGGGTTTGTGGAGACCCAGTACTTC
clone_size: NA
d_call: TRBD2
j_call: TRBJ2-5
v_call: TRBV2

cdr3_aa: CASSQGGQTNQPQHF
cdr3_nt: TGCGCCAGCAGCCAGGGGGGACAGACTAATCAGCCCCAGCATTTT
clone_size: once
d_call: TRBD1
j_call: TRBJ1-5
v_call: TRBV4-3

cdr3_aa: CASSYPPGSGETQYF
cdr3_nt: TGTGCCAGCAGCTACCCTCCAGGGTCGGGCGAGACCCAGTACTTC
clone_size: NA
d_call: NA
j_call: TRBJ2-5
v_call: TRBV7-2

cdr3_aa: CASSITDRETQYF
cdr3_nt: TGTGCCAGTAGTATAACAGATAGGGAGACCCAGTACTTC
clone_size: NA
d_call: NA
j_call: TRBJ2-5
v_call: TRBV19